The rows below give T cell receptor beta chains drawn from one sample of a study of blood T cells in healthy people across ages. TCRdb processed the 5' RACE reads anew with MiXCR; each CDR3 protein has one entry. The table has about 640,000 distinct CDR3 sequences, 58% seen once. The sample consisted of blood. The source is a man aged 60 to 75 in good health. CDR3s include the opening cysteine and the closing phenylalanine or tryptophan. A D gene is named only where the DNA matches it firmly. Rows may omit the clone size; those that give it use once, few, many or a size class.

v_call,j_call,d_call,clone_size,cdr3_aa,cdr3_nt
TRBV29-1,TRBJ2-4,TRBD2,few,CSVDLEGTSGGAVQYF,TGCAGCGTTGACCTTGAGGGGACTAGCGGGGGGGCTGTTCAGTACTTC
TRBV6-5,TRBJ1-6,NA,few,CASSYSMGRGASYNSPLHF,TGTGCCAGCAGTTACTCGATGGGCCGGGGGGCCTCCTATAATTCACCCCTCCACTTT
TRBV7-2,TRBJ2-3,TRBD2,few,CASSPSGGAPDTQYF,TGTGCCAGCAGCCCTAGCGGGGGGGCCCCAGATACGCAGTATTTT
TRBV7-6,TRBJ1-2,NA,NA,CASSPTGHPGYYGYTF,TGTGCCAGCAGCCCGACGGGACACCCAGGGTACTATGGCTACACCTTC
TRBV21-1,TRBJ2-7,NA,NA,CASSNGLGPEKQYF,TGTGCCAGCAGCAATGGACTGGGCCCGGAAAAGCAGTACTTC
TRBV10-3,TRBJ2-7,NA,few,CAISPEGGSYEQYF,TGTGCCATCAGTCCTGAGGGGGGCTCCTACGAGCAGTACTTC
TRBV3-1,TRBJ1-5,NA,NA,CASSQSSTSQPQHF,TGTGCCAGCAGCCAAAGTTCTACGAGTCAGCCCCAGCATTTT
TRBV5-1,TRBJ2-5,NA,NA,CASSALSQETQYF,TGCGCCAGCAGCGCCTTATCCCAAGAGACCCAGTACTTC
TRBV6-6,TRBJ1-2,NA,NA,CASSYRLLYGYTF,TGTGCCAGCAGTTACCGCCTTCTCTATGGCTACACCTTC
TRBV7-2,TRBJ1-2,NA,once,CASSPPAPAGYTF,TGTGCCAGCAGCCCCCCAGCCCCCGCTGGCTACACCTTC
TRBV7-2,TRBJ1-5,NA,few,CASSLTFMGQPQHF,TGTGCCAGCAGCTTGACATTTATGGGGCAGCCCCAGCATTTT
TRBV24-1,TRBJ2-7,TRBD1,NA,CATHPDRVFFFPYEQYF,TGTGCCACCCATCCCGACAGGGTTTTTTTCTTCCCCTACGAGCAGTACTTC
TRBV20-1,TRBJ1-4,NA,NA,CSARQGQEKLFF,TGCAGTGCGAGGCAGGGGCAAGAAAAACTGTTTTTT
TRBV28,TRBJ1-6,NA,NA,CASSLEQGYYSPLHF,TGTGCCAGCAGTTTAGAACAGGGTTATTATTCACCCCTCCACTTT
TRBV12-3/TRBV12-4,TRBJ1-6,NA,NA,CASRDSSYNSPLHF,TGTGCCAGCAGAGACAGCTCCTATAATTCACCCCTCCACTTT
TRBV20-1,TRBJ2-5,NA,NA,CSASPRTGTHTETQYF,TGCAGTGCTTCCCCTCGCACCGGGACTCATACAGAGACCCAGTACTTC
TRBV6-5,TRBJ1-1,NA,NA,CASSIGGVNTEAFF,TGTGCCAGCAGTATCGGGGGAGTGAACACTGAAGCTTTCTTT
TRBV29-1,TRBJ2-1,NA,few,CSVGTDYNEQFF,TGCAGCGTTGGGACCGATTACAATGAGCAGTTCTTC
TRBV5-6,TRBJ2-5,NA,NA,CASSFGEQRQETQYF,TGTGCCAGCAGCTTCGGGGAACAGCGCCAAGAGACCCAGTACTTC
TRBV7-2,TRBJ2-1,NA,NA,CASSLDAAAVNEQFF,TGTGCCAGCAGCTTAGATGCGGCAGCCGTCAATGAGCAGTTCTTC
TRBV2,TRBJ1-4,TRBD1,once,CASSGTGTNEKLFF,TGTGCCAGCAGTGGGACAGGGACTAATGAAAAACTGTTTTTT
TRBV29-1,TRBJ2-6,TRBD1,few,CSVMTGGSGANVLTF,TGCAGCGTAATGACAGGGGGATCTGGGGCCAACGTCCTGACTTTC
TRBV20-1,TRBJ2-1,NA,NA,CSASGGLFSYEQFF,TGCAGTGCTAGCGGTGGGTTATTTAGCTATGAGCAGTTCTTC
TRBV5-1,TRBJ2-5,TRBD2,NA,CASSPTGGGAQETQYF,TGCGCCAGCAGCCCCACCGGCGGGGGAGCCCAAGAGACCCAGTACTTC
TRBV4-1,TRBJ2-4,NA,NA,CASAATGTRNIQYF,TGCGCCAGCGCCGCGACCGGGACCCGAAACATTCAGTACTTC
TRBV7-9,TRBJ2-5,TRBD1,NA,CASSPRTGGALETQYF,TGTGCCAGCAGCCCTAGGACAGGGGGTGCACTGGAGACCCAGTACTTC
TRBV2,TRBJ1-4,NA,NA,CAKGLNEKLFF,TGTGCCAAGGGGCTAAATGAAAAACTGTTTTTT
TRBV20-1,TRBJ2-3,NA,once,CSAPDSHRDTQYF,TGCAGTGCTCCGGACAGTCACAGAGATACGCAGTATTTT
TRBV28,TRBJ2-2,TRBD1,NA,CAGQTGGGNTGELFF,TGTGCCGGACAAACAGGGGGCGGGAACACCGGGGAGCTGTTTTTT
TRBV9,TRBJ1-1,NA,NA,CASSVAAEAFF,TGTGCCAGCAGCGTAGCGGCTGAAGCTTTCTTT
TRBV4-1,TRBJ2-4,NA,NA,CASSQDPAGNVAKNIQYF,TGCGCCAGCAGCCAAGACCCGGCCGGGAACGTAGCCAAAAACATTCAGTACTTC
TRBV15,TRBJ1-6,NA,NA,CATSRSGLSSYNSPLHF,TGTGCCACCAGCAGAAGCGGCTTGAGCTCCTATAATTCACCCCTCCACTTT
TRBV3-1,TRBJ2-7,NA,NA,CASSQDASEVYEQYF,TGTGCCAGCAGCCAAGATGCCAGCGAAGTCTACGAGCAGTACTTC
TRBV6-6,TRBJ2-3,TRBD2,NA,CASMFWTSGGADTQYF,TGTGCCAGCATGTTTTGGACTAGCGGGGGGGCAGATACGCAGTATTTT
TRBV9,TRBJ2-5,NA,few,CASTSLPDQETQYF,TGTGCCAGCACGTCCCTCCCCGACCAAGAGACCCAGTACTTC
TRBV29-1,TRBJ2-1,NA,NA,CSGEETYNEQFF,TGCAGCGGGGAGGAAACCTACAATGAGCAGTTCTTC
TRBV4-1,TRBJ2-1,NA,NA,CASSQDPGDSYNEQFF,TGCGCCAGCAGCCAAGATCCAGGGGACTCCTACAATGAGCAGTTCTTC
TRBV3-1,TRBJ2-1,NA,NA,CASSQDRGRGSYNEQFF,TGTGCCAGCAGCCAAGATAGGGGCAGGGGATCCTACAATGAGCAGTTCTTC
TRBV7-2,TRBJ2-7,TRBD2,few,CASSRDRGGIWYEQYF,TGTGCCAGCAGCAGAGACCGCGGGGGGATTTGGTACGAGCAGTACTTC
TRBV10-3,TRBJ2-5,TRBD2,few,CAIATLAGRETQYF,TGTGCCATCGCCACACTAGCGGGGCGAGAGACCCAGTACTTC
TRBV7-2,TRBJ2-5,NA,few,CASSQHGTQYF,TGTGCCAGCAGCCAACACGGGACCCAGTACTTC
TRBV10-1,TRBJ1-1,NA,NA,CASSSDKQTEAFF,TGCGCCAGCAGTTCGGACAAGCAGACTGAAGCTTTCTTT
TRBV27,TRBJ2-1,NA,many,CASREYNEQFF,TGTGCCAGCAGGGAATACAATGAGCAGTTCTTC
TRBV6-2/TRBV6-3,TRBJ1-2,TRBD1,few,CASSYRGQGLYGYTF,TGTGCCAGCAGTTACAGGGGACAGGGGTTGTATGGCTACACCTTC
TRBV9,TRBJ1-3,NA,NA,CASSVRDTHGNTIYF,TGTGCCAGCAGCGTAAGGGACACCCATGGAAACACCATATATTTT
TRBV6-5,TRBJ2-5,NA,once,CASSRPPETQYF,TGTGCCAGCAGCCGCCCCCCGGAGACCCAGTACTTC
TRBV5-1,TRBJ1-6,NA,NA,CASSLAGLRPRADNSPLHF,TGCGCCAGCAGCTTGGCCGGTCTGAGACCCCGGGCGGATAATTCACCCCTCCACTTT
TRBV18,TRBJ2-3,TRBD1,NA,CASSPQGKGGGTDTQYF,TGTGCCAGCTCACCACAAGGCAAAGGGGGCGGCACAGATACGCAGTATTTT
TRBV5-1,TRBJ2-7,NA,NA,CASSPDGKSEQYF,TGCGCCAGCAGCCCGGACGGTAAGAGCGAGCAGTACTTC
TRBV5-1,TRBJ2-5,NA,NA,CASSSDSLQYF,TGCGCCAGCAGCTCGGACAGTTTACAGTACTTC
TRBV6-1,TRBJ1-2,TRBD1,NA,CAGGGQGVGIYGYTF,TGTGCCGGCGGGGGACAGGGCGTGGGAATCTATGGCTACACCTTC
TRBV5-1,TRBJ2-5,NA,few,CASSFSSQPGAQYF,TGCGCCAGCAGCTTTTCATCCCAGCCCGGGGCCCAGTACTTC
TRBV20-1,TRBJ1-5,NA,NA,CSAHPGRQPQHF,TGCAGTGCCCACCCGGGGAGGCAGCCCCAGCATTTT
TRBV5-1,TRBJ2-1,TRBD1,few,CASSLRQGNNEQFF,TGCGCCAGCAGCTTAAGACAGGGAAACAATGAGCAGTTCTTC
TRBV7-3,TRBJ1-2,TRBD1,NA,CASSSRQGWSGYTF,TGTGCCAGCAGCTCCCGACAGGGGTGGAGTGGCTACACCTTC
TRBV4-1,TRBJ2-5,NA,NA,CASSQEAGHPWEQYF,TGCGCCAGCAGCCAAGAAGCGGGACACCCCTGGGAGCAGTACTTC
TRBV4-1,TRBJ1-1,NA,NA,CASSQGPGLNTEAFF,TGCGCCAGCAGCCAGGGCCCCGGACTCAACACTGAAGCTTTCTTT
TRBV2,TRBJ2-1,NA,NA,CASSDSADNEQFF,TGTGCCAGCAGTGATTCGGCGGACAATGAGCAGTTCTTC
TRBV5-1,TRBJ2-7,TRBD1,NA,CASSRGTEYYEQYF,TGCGCCAGCAGCCGAGGGACAGAGTACTACGAGCAGTACTTC
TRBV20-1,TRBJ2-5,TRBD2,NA,CSARFSGAEETQYF,TGCAGTGCTAGGTTTAGCGGGGCCGAAGAGACCCAGTACTTC